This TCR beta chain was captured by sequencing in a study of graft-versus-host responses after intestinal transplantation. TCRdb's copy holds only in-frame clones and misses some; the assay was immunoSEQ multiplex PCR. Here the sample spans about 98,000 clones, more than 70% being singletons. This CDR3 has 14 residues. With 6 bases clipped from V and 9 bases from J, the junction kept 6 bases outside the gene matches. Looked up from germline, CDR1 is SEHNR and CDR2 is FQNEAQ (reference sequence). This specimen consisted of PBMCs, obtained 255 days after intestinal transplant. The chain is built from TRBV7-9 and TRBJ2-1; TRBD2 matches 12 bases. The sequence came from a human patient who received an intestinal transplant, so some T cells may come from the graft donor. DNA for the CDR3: TGTGCCAGCAGAGCTAGCGGGAGGGCCAGTGAGCAGTTCTTC. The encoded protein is CASRASGRASEQFF.